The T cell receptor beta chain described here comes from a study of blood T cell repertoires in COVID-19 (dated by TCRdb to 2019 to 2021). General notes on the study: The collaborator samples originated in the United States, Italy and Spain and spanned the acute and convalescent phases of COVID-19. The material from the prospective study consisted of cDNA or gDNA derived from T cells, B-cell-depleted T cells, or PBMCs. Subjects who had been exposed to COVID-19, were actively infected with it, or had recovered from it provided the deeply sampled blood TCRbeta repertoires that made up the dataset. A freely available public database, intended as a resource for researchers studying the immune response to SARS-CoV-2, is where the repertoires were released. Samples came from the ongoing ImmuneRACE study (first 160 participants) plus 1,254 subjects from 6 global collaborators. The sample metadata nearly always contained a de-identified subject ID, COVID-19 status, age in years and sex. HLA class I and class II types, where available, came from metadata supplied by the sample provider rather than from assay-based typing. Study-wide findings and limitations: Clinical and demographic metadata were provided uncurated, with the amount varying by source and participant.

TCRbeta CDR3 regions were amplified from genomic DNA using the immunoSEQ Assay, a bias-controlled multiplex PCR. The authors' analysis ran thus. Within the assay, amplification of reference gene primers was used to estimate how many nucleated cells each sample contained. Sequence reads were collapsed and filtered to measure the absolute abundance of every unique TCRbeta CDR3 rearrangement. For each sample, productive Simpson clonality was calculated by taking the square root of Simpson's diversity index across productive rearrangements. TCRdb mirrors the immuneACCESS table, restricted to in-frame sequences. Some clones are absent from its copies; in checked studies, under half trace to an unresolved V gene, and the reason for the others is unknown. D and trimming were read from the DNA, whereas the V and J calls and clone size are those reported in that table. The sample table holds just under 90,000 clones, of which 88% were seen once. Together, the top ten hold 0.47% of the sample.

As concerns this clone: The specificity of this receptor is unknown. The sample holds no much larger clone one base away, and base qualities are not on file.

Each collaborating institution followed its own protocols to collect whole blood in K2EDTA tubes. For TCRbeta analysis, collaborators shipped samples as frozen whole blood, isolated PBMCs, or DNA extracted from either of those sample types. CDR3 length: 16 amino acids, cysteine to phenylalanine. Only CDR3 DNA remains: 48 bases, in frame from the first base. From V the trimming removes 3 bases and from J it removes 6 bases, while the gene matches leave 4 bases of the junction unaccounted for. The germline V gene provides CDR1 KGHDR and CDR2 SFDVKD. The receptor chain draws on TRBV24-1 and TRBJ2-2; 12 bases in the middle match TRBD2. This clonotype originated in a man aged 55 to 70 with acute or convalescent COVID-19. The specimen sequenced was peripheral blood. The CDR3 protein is CATSDPTSGSPGELFF. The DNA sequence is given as TGTGCCACCAGTGATCCGACTAGCGGGAGCCCCGGGGAGCTGTTTTTT.